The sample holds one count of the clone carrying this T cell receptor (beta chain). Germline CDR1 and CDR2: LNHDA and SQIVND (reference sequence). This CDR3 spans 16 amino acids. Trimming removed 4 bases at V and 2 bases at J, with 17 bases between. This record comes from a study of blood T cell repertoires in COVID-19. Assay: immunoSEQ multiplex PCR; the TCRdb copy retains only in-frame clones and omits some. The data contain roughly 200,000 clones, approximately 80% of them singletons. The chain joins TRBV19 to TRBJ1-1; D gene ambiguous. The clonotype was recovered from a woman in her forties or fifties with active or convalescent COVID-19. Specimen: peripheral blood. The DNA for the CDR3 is TGTGCCAGTAGTACCTCCTCTGGAGACCCAAACACTGAAGCTTTCTTT. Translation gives CASSTSSGDPNTEAFF.